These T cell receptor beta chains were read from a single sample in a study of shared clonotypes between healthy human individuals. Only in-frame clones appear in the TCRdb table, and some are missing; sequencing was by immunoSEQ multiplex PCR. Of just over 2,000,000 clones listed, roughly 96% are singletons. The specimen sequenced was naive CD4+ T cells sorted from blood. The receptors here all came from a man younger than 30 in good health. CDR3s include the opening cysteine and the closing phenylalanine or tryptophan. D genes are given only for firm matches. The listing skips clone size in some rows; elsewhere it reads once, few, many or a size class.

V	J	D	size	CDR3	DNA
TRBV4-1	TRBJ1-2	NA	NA	CASSPDGQNYGYTF	TGCGCCAGCAGCCCTGACGGACAAAACTATGGCTACACCTTC
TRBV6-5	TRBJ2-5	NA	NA	CASSYSRQTQETQYF	TGTGCCAGCAGTTACTCTAGGCAGACTCAAGAGACCCAGTACTTC
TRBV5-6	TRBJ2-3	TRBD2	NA	CASSSRAGVWDTQYF	TGTGCCAGCAGCTCCCGGGCGGGAGTTTGGGATACGCAGTATTTT
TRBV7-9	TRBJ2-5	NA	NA	CASSRVAETQYF	TGTGCCAGCAGCCGCGTAGCGGAGACCCAGTACTTC
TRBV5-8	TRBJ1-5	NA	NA	CASSLRGAGNQPQHF	TGTGCCAGCAGCCTTAGAGGGGCGGGCAATCAGCCCCAGCATTTT
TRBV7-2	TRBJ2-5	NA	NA	CASSLWGSETQYF	TGTGCCAGCAGCTTATGGGGGTCCGAGACCCAGTACTTC
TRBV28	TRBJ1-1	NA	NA	CASSLFYTEAFF	TGTGCCAGCAGTTTATTTTACACTGAAGCTTTCTTT
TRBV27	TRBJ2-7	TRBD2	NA	CASSLAGVSYEQYF	TGTGCCAGCAGTTTAGCGGGGGTCTCCTACGAGCAGTACTTC
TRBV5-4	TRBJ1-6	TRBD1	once	CASSLDLGTGRGNSPLHF	TGTGCCAGCAGCTTGGACCTCGGGACAGGGAGGGGAAATTCACCCCTCCACTTT
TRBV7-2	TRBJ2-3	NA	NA	CASSSSTDTQYF	TGTGCCAGCAGCTCGTCCACAGATACGCAGTATTTT
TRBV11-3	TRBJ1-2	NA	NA	CASPDRGHDYGYTF	TGTGCCAGCCCCGACCGGGGGCACGACTATGGCTACACCTTC
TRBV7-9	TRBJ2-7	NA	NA	CASSIDGGPYEQYF	TGTGCCAGCAGCATCGACGGGGGGCCCTACGAGCAGTACTTC
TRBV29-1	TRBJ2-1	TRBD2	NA	CSVERRLADNEQFF	TGCAGCGTTGAGAGGCGGCTAGCGGACAATGAGCAGTTCTTC
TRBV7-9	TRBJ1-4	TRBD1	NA	CASSLAGQSNEKLFF	TGTGCCAGCAGCTTAGCGGGACAGAGTAATGAAAAACTGTTTTTT
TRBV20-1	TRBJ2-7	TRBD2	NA	CSAFSGYEQYF	TGCAGTGCTTTTAGCGGGTACGAGCAGTACTTC
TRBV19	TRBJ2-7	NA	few	CASSPISGQYF	TGTGCCAGTAGTCCCATTTCTGGGCAGTACTTC
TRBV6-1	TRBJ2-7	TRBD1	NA	CASSLQGSYEQYF	TGTGCCAGCAGCCTACAGGGGTCGTACGAGCAGTACTTC
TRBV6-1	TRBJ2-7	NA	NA	CASRAIKGIHEQYF	TGTGCCAGCAGAGCAATAAAGGGTATCCACGAGCAGTACTTC
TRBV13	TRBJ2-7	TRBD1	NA	CASSPRTGWEQYF	TGTGCCAGCAGCCCGCGGACAGGGTGGGAGCAGTACTTC
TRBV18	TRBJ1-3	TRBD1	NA	CASSPGQGGNTIYF	TGTGCCAGCTCACCCGGACAGGGAGGAAACACCATATATTTT
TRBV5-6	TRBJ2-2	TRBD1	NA	CASSLRPGQGIIGELFF	TGTGCCAGCAGCTTGAGGCCGGGACAGGGGATAATCGGGGAGCTGTTTTTT
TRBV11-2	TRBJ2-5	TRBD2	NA	CASRSELASGETQYF	TGTGCCAGCAGATCGGAACTAGCGTCAGGGGAGACCCAGTACTTC
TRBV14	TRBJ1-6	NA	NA	CASSQEGGLNSPLHF	TGTGCCAGCAGCCAAGAAGGCGGGTTGAATTCACCCCTCCACTTT
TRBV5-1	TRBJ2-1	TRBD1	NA	CASSVTGTGVNEQFF	TGCGCCAGCAGCGTAACCGGGACAGGGGTTAATGAGCAGTTCTTC
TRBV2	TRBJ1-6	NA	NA	CASSGRDYNNSPLHF	TGTGCCAGCAGTGGCCGGGACTACAATAATTCACCCCTCCACTTT
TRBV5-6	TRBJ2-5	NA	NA	CASSIFQETQYF	TGTGCCAGCAGCATTTTTCAGGAGACCCAGTACTTC
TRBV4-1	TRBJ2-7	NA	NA	CASSQVPLWTDSYEQYF	TGCGCCAGCAGCCAAGTACCCCTTTGGACGGACTCCTACGAGCAGTACTTC
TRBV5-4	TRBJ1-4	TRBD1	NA	CASSLEPGQGGEKLFF	TGTGCCAGCAGCTTGGAACCGGGACAGGGAGGTGAAAAACTGTTTTTT
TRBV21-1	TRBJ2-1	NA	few	CASSKVRGQVTYNEQFF	TGTGCCAGCAGCAAAGTCCGGGGACAGGTTACCTACAATGAGCAGTTCTTC
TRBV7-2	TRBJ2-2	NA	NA	CASSFSPGELFF	TGTGCCAGCAGCTTCTCCCCCGGGGAGCTGTTTTTT
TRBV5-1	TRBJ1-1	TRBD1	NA	CASSPEQGRNTEAFF	TGCGCCAGCAGCCCAGAACAGGGGAGGAACACTGAAGCTTTCTTT
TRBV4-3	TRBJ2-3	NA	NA	CASSQARGTDTQYF	TGCGCCAGCAGCCAAGCGCGGGGCACAGATACGCAGTATTTT
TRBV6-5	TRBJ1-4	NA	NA	CASSYSTGVEEKLFF	TGTGCCAGCAGTTACTCGACTGGGGTAGAAGAAAAACTGTTTTTT
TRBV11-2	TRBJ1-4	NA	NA	CASSLAGQKNEKLFF	TGTGCCAGCAGCTTAGCAGGACAGAAAAATGAAAAACTGTTTTTT
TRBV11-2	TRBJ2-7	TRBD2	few	CASSPTGLAELSYEQYF	TGTGCCAGCAGCCCGACCGGACTAGCAGAACTCTCCTACGAGCAGTACTTC
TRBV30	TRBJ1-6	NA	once	CAWASDPGSYISPLHF	TGTGCCTGGGCTTCCGACCCGGGATCATACATTTCACCCCTCCACTTT
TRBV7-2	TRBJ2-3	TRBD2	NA	CATGGNQAYTQYF	TGTGCCACCGGGGGGAATCAGGCTTACACGCAGTATTTT
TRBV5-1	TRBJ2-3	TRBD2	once	CASSLGREGTDTQYF	TGCGCCAGCAGCTTGGGCCGGGAGGGCACAGATACGCAGTATTTT
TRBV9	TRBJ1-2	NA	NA	CASSVAEGGYTF	TGTGCCAGCAGCGTAGCGGAGGGTGGCTACACCTTC
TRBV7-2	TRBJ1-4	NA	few	CASTPSRHGWGAEKLFF	TGTGCCAGCACCCCTAGCCGACACGGGTGGGGGGCTGAAAAACTGTTTTTT
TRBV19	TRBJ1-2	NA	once	CASTSYAPGRYGYTF	TGTGCCAGTACTTCATATGCGCCAGGGCGATATGGCTACACCTTC
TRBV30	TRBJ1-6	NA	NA	CAWSADPYSPLHF	TGTGCCTGGAGTGCCGACCCTTATTCACCCCTCCACTTT
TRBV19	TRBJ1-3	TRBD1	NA	CASRRDSSSGNTIYF	TGTGCCAGTAGACGGGACAGCTCCTCTGGAAACACCATATATTTT